These T cell receptor beta chains were read from a single sample in a study of a mutant IDH1 vaccine in newly diagnosed glioma. Assay used: immunoSEQ multiplex PCR; TCRdb lists only in-frame clones, some missing. The sample lists some 50,000 clones; roughly 80% were seen once. Antigens for these TCRs are unknown. The source material was PBMCs, sampled from a glioma patient whose treatment included an IDH1 peptide vaccine. These receptors were collected from a woman aged 25 to 45 with glioma. Some clones in this sample may be carry-over from other donors' samples. Each CDR3 is given with its conserved first and last residue. A D gene is named only where the DNA matches it firmly. The listing skips clone size in some rows; elsewhere it reads once, few, many or a size class.

15,TRBJ1-4,NA,TRBV5-4,once,TGTGCCAGCAGCTTGGACCCCCCAACTAATGAAAAACTGTTTTTT,CASSLDPPTNEKLFF
14,TRBJ2-7,TRBD2,TRBV4-2,NA,TGTGCCAGCAGCCAAGAACTAGCGGGGTACGAGCAGTACTTC,CASSQELAGYEQYF
15,TRBJ1-1,TRBD1,TRBV14,NA,TGTGCCAGCAGCCACGCCCAGGGGGGGGACACTGAAGCTTTCTTT,CASSHAQGGDTEAFF
13,TRBJ2-7,NA,TRBV30,once,TGTGCCTGGAGTGCCGGCAGGGGTTACGAGCAGTACTTC,CAWSAGRGYEQYF
14,TRBJ2-2,NA,TRBV10-2,NA,TGCGCCAGCTCCCCCGAGTTAGCAACCGGGGAGCTGTTTTTT,CASSPELATGELFF
13,TRBJ1-5,NA,TRBV18,NA,TGTGCCAGCTCCCCGGGCGGGGAACAGCCCCAGCATTTT,CASSPGGEQPQHF
17,TRBJ2-3,TRBD2,TRBV27,NA,TGTGCCAGCAGTAGGCTAGCGGGAGGGCCGAACACAGATACGCAGTATTTT,CASSRLAGGPNTDTQYF
15,TRBJ2-5,TRBD1,TRBV5-6,NA,TGTGCCAGCAGAAAAACAGGGGGGCGGCGTGAGACCCAGTACTTC,CASRKTGGRRETQYF
15,TRBJ1-1,TRBD1,TRBV10-3,few,TGTGCCATCAGCCCCGGGACAGGGATGAACACTGAAGCTTTCTTT,CAISPGTGMNTEAFF
15,TRBJ2-7,NA,TRBV6-1,NA,TGTGCCATCATAGATCGACAGCCCTCCCCCTTCGAGCAGTACTTC,CAIIDRQPSPFEQYF
15,TRBJ2-5,NA,TRBV2,NA,TGTGCCAGCAGTGAATGGGTGGCAGGCCAAGAGACCCAGTACTTC,CASSEWVAGQETQYF
16,TRBJ2-7,NA,TRBV6-6,NA,TGTGCCAGCAGTTACTCGTCGTTTGACGGGAGTGGCGAGCAGTACTTC,CASSYSSFDGSGEQYF
12,TRBJ2-1,TRBD2,TRBV19,NA,TGTGCCAGTAGTATTGCGCGGGAGGGGCAGTTCTTC,CASSIAREGQFF
15,TRBJ2-7,NA,TRBV4-1,NA,TGCGCCAGCAGCCAAGGAGCTCAGGGAGCCTACGAGCAGTACTTC,CASSQGAQGAYEQYF
16,TRBJ2-7,NA,TRBV5-4,NA,TGTGCCAGCAGCTTGGCCAGGCAGGGTCCAGGCTACGAGCAGTACTTC,CASSLARQGPGYEQYF
16,TRBJ1-1,NA,TRBV19,NA,TGTGCCAGTAGTATACCCGGTGAGCAGGGGTTGACTGAAGCTTTCTTT,CASSIPGEQGLTEAFF
14,TRBJ2-1,TRBD2,TRBV27,NA,TGTGCCAGCACCCTCGGGGGGTATCTGGGCGAGCAGTTCTTC,CASTLGGYLGEQFF
13,TRBJ1-1,TRBD1,TRBV25-1,NA,TGTGCCAGCAGTGACCGGGACAGGGGTAGCGCTTTCTTT,CASSDRDRGSAFF
13,TRBJ2-3,TRBD1,TRBV27,NA,TGTGCCAGCAGCCAAGACAGGGCCCTAGGGCAGTATTTT,CASSQDRALGQYF
12,TRBJ2-3,NA,TRBV7-9,NA,TGTGCCAGCAGCTTATCGGGAGATACGCAGTATTTT,CASSLSGDTQYF
14,TRBJ2-7,NA,TRBV29-1,NA,TGCAGCGTTGCCCCGAGGAGCGGCAACTACGAGCAGTACTTC,CSVAPRSGNYEQYF
15,TRBJ1-3,NA,TRBV6-5,NA,TGTGCCAGCAGCGACGGGATTGACTCTGGAAACACCATATATTTT,CASSDGIDSGNTIYF
14,TRBJ1-1,NA,TRBV7-9,NA,TGTGCCAGCAGCTTAACCTTTCCGAACACTGAAGCTTTCTTT,CASSLTFPNTEAFF
12,TRBJ2-7,NA,TRBV18,NA,TGTGCCAGCTCACCCGGGGAAAGTCGGCAGTACTTC,CASSPGESRQYF
11,TRBJ2-1,NA,TRBV19,NA,TGTGCCAGTAGTATGGGCGGCGAGCAGTTCTTC,CASSMGGEQFF
16,TRBJ2-7,NA,TRBV7-9,NA,TGTGCCAGCAGCTTAGCGCACAGGAGGGGCCCCTACGAGCAGTACTTC,CASSLAHRRGPYEQYF
16,TRBJ2-5,NA,TRBV2,NA,TGTGCCACCCGACCGGGACCGAGATTAATCCAAGAGACCCAGTACTTC,CATRPGPRLIQETQYF
14,TRBJ1-2,TRBD1,TRBV5-8,once,TGTGCCAGCAGCGTCCGGGACAGGGGGCATGGCTACACCTTC,CASSVRDRGHGYTF
14,TRBJ2-7,NA,TRBV19,NA,TGTGCCAGTAGTATAGGGACAGAGGCAAACGAGCAGTACTTC,CASSIGTEANEQYF
15,TRBJ2-1,TRBD2,TRBV10-2,NA,TGCGCCAGCAGTGTGAAACTAGCGGGAGACGGTGAGCAGTTCTTC,CASSVKLAGDGEQFF
14,TRBJ2-7,NA,TRBV6-1,NA,TGTGCCAGCAGTTCACAATACCAGGGGGGCGAGCAGTACTTC,CASSSQYQGGEQYF
16,TRBJ1-2,NA,TRBV18,NA,TGTGCCAGCTCACCCGCCGGGGGGGATCCGGGCTATGGCTACACCTTC,CASSPAGGDPGYGYTF
15,TRBJ2-1,NA,TRBV13,few,TGTGCCTCAAAGGGGGGGGTAACCTCCTACAATGAGCAGTTCTTC,CASKGGVTSYNEQFF
12,TRBJ1-5,NA,TRBV6-1,NA,TGTGCCAGCAGTGATGTAAAATGGCCCCAGCATTTT,CASSDVKWPQHF
16,TRBJ1-4,TRBD1,TRBV4-1,NA,TGCGCCACCAGAAGACTGCAGGGGGAGCGTAATGAAAAACTGTTTTTT,CATRRLQGERNEKLFF
14,TRBJ2-7,TRBD1,TRBV10-1,few,TGCGCCAGCAGTGAGACAGGGGACGCGTACGAGCAGTACTTC,CASSETGDAYEQYF
16,TRBJ1-2,NA,TRBV27,once,TGTGCCAGCAGTTCCCGCTGGCAGGGGCCCGGCTATGGCTACACCTTC,CASSSRWQGPGYGYTF
16,TRBJ2-7,TRBD1,TRBV9,NA,TGTGCCAGCAGCTCCTCCCCGGACAGGGTTTCCTACGAGCAGTACTTC,CASSSSPDRVSYEQYF
15,TRBJ2-3,TRBD2,TRBV11-2,NA,TGTGCCAGCAGCTTAAATAGCGGGAGAGGGGATACGCAGTATTTT,CASSLNSGRGDTQYF
13,TRBJ2-3,NA,TRBV5-6,NA,TGTGCCAGCAGCTTGCCGGGCGCAGATACGCAGTATTTT,CASSLPGADTQYF
16,TRBJ2-1,TRBD2,TRBV5-8,NA,TGTGCCAGCAGCTCCACTAGCGGGGCGGTCTACAATGAGCAGTTCTTC,CASSSTSGAVYNEQFF
14,TRBJ2-7,TRBD1,TRBV6-5,NA,TGTGCCAGCACCCCCGGGACAGGGGTCTACGAGCAGTACTTC,CASTPGTGVYEQYF
15,TRBJ1-1,NA,TRBV18,few,TGTGCCAGCTCACCCCTTGGACGGAGCAACACTGAAGCTTTCTTT,CASSPLGRSNTEAFF
13,TRBJ1-3,NA,TRBV15,NA,TGTGCCACCTCGGCGTTCTCTGGAAACACCATATATTTT,CATSAFSGNTIYF
15,TRBJ2-7,NA,TRBV6-1,NA,TGTGCCAGCAACACTGGACGGCCGATGCCCTACGAGCAGTACTTC,CASNTGRPMPYEQYF
14,TRBJ1-2,NA,TRBV2,NA,TGTGCCAGCACGCCTACCTGGGGTAACTATGGCTACACCTTC,CASTPTWGNYGYTF
13,TRBJ2-7,NA,TRBV10-3,NA,TGTGCCATCAGGGAAGGGGGTTCCTACGAGCAGTACTTC,CAIREGGSYEQYF
14,TRBJ1-1,NA,TRBV5-4,NA,TGTGCCAGCAGCATGAGACACTCAAACACTGAAGCTTTCTTT,CASSMRHSNTEAFF
14,TRBJ1-5,NA,TRBV16,NA,TGTGCCAGCAGAGGATCTATCCTGGATCAGCCCCAGCATTTT,CASRGSILDQPQHF
18,TRBJ2-7,TRBD1,TRBV18,NA,TGTGCCAGCTCACCAGGGACAGGGGGCCTACTAGCGAGCCACGAGCAGTACTTC,CASSPGTGGLLASHEQYF